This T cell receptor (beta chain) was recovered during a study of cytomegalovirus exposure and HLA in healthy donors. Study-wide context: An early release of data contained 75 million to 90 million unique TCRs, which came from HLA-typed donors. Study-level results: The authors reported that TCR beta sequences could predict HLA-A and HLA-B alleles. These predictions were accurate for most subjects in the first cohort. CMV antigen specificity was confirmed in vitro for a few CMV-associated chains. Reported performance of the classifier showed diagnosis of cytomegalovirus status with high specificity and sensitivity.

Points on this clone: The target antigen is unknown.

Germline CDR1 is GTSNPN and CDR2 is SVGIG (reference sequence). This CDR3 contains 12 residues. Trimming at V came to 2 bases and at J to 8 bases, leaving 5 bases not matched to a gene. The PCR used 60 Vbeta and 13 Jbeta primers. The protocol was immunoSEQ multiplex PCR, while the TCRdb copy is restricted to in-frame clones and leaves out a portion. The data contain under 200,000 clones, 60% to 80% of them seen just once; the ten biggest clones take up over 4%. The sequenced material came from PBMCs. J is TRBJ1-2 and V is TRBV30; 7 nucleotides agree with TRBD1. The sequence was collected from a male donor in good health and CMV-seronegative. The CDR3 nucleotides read TGTGCCTGGAGTACTGGGACAGTGGGCTACACCTTC. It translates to CAWSTGTVGYTF.